Listed below are T cell receptor beta chains from one sample, sequenced in a study of neurological immune-mediated disorders. A single record per CDR3 protein comes from TCRdb applying MiXCR to the 5' RACE reads. The sample has around 15,000 distinct CDR3 sequences, about 9% seen once. Sequencing was done on a sample of CD8+ T cells from blood. The origin of the receptors is a man aged 45-65 years in good health. Both conserved end residues are part of each CDR3. A D gene is named only where the DNA matches it firmly. The listing skips clone size in some rows; elsewhere it reads once, few, many or a size class.

j_call clone_size v_call d_call cdr3_nt cdr3_aa
TRBJ2-7 many TRBV4-3 TRBD1 TGCGCCAGCAGCCAAGATCGACAGGGCACTTTCTACGAGCAGTACTTC CASSQDRQGTFYEQYF
TRBJ1-2 many TRBV28 TRBD1 TGTGCCAGCAGTCCCCGAGGAGGGGGCGGTAATGGCTACACCTTC CASSPRGGGGNGYTF
TRBJ2-3 . TRBV7-3 . TGTGCCAGCAGTCCTCCAGCAATGGCTAAGGATACGCAGTATTTT CASSPPAMAKDTQYF
TRBJ2-7 many TRBV4-1 . TGCGCCAGCAGCCAAGAGCGGTACAGCTACGAGCAGTACTTC CASSQERYSYEQYF
TRBJ2-7 many TRBV4-3 TRBD1 TGCGCCAGCAGCCCCGGGACAGACTACGAGCAGTACTTC CASSPGTDYEQYF
TRBJ2-1 . TRBV29-1 . TGCAGCGTCCCCTCGCAGTCCAATGAGCAGTTCTTC CSVPSQSNEQFF
TRBJ2-7 . TRBV11-2 . TGTGCCAGCAGCCCAGGGGCGGGTACCTACGAGCAGTACTTC CASSPGAGTYEQYF
TRBJ2-5 many TRBV7-2 TRBD1 TGTGCCAGCACCAGGCCCCCGGACAGGGACGAAGAGACCCAGTACTTC CASTRPPDRDEETQYF
TRBJ1-5 many TRBV7-2 . TGTGCCAGCAGCTTAGTATCTAATCAGCCCCAGCATTTT CASSLVSNQPQHF
TRBJ2-2 many TRBV7-9 . TGTGCCAGCAGCTCGGGGCCAAACCCGAACACCGGGGAGCTGTTTTTT CASSSGPNPNTGELFF
TRBJ2-7 many TRBV20-1 TRBD1 TGCAGTGCTAGAGAACTGAGACAGGGAATTTACGAGCAGTACTTC CSARELRQGIYEQYF
TRBJ2-7 . TRBV7-6 . TGTGCCAGCAGCATAGGGGATGAATACTACGAGCAGTACTTC CASSIGDEYYEQYF
TRBJ2-2 . TRBV29-1 TRBD2 TGCAGCGGGGGGACTAGCCGGTCTACCGGGGAGCTGTTTTTT CSGGTSRSTGELFF
TRBJ2-1 . TRBV20-1 TRBD2 TGCAGTGCTCCTCGGGGCGGGGGGAACTACAATGAGCAGTTCTTC CSAPRGGGNYNEQFF
TRBJ2-1 . TRBV7-2 . TGTGCCAGCTACCCCGGCCCAGCGGTTAAAAACAATGAGCAGTTCTTC CASYPGPAVKNNEQFF
TRBJ2-5 many TRBV4-3 . TGCGCCAGCAGCCAAGATGAAGGGCCAGGAGAGACCCAGTACTTC CASSQDEGPGETQYF
TRBJ2-7 many TRBV7-9 TRBD1 TGTGCCAGCAGCTTAGTGGACCGGGACAGCCGGGAGCAGTACTTC CASSLVDRDSREQYF
TRBJ2-1 many TRBV3-1 . TGTGCCTCGGGAGTTGAGGTATACAATGAGCAGTTCTTC CASGVEVYNEQFF
TRBJ2-1 many TRBV6-5 TRBD2 TGTGCCAGCAGTTACGATCCAACTAGCGGGGGCTACAATGAGCAGTTCTTC CASSYDPTSGGYNEQFF
TRBJ1-2 many TRBV6-6 TRBD1 TGTGCCAGCAGTTACCCGACAGGGTTAATCTATGGCTACACCTTC CASSYPTGLIYGYTF
TRBJ2-7 many TRBV28 TRBD1 TGTGCCAGCAGTTTGAGGGGACAGGGGGGGTACGAGCAGTACTTC CASSLRGQGGYEQYF
TRBJ2-5 many TRBV5-1 TRBD1 TGCGCCAGCAGCACCCCAGGGGGCTTGGAGACCCAGTACTTC CASSTPGGLETQYF
TRBJ2-3 . TRBV7-2 . TGTGCCAGCAGTCCAAGACATCGAGTGGCAGATACGCAGTATTTT CASSPRHRVADTQYF
TRBJ2-7 many TRBV5-1 . TGCGCCAGCAGCTCCCAAGCAGGGCTCCGAGGTTTCGAGCAGTACTTC CASSSQAGLRGFEQYF
TRBJ2-7 many TRBV5-1 . TGCGCCAGCAGCTTGTTTTCCCGAGACGAGCAGTACTTC CASSLFSRDEQYF
TRBJ2-1 many TRBV6-2/TRBV6-3 TRBD2 TGTGCCAGCAGTTACGAGGCTAGCGGGACCTTCGCGGGGAATGAGCAGTTCTTC CASSYEASGTFAGNEQFF
TRBJ2-6 medium-sized TRBV4-1 TRBD1 TGCGCCAGCAGCCAGACAGGGGGCTCTGGGGCCAACGTCCTGACTTTC CASSQTGGSGANVLTF
TRBJ2-1 many TRBV20-1 . TGCAGTGCTATACCGTCGAGGCAAGACAACAATGAGCAGTTCTTC CSAIPSRQDNNEQFF
TRBJ1-2 many TRBV27 . TGTGCCAGCAGTTTACAGGGTCCTAACTCTAACTATGGCTACACCTTC CASSLQGPNSNYGYTF
TRBJ2-5 many TRBV20-1 TRBD2 TGCAGTGCTAGAGATCCTAGCGGGGCTCTCCAAGAGACCCAGTACTTC CSARDPSGALQETQYF
TRBJ2-3 many TRBV7-9 TRBD2 TGTGCCAGCAGCTCGAGAGTTAGCGGGAAGGATACGCAGTATTTT CASSSRVSGKDTQYF
TRBJ2-1 many TRBV7-3 TRBD2 TGTGCCAGCAGCTCAACTAGCGGGAGGACAGCGGATGAGCAGTTCTTC CASSSTSGRTADEQFF